This TCR beta chain was captured by sequencing in a study of PD-1 blockade in mismatch repair-deficient tumors. Germline CDR1 reads SGHRS; CDR2 reads YFSETQ. V gave up 0 bases and J gave up 4 bases, with 14 bases separating them. CDR3 length: 15 amino acids. This clone was counted between two and nine times. Measured with immunoSEQ multiplex PCR; TCRdb has only the in-frame clones, and not every one. The sample has some 120,000 clones, roughly 90% seen once. The rearrangement links TRBV5-1 to TRBJ2-7; D assignment may be TRBD1 or TRBD2 (5 bases each). The clonotype was recovered from an adult with mismatch repair-deficient cancer. Here the sequenced sample was peripheral blood, taken roughly 70 weeks after starting pembrolizumab. Here the CDR3 DNA reads TGCGCCAGCAGCTTGGGGGACGCCAAGTGGTACGAGCAGTACTTC. It codes for CASSLGDAKWYEQYF.